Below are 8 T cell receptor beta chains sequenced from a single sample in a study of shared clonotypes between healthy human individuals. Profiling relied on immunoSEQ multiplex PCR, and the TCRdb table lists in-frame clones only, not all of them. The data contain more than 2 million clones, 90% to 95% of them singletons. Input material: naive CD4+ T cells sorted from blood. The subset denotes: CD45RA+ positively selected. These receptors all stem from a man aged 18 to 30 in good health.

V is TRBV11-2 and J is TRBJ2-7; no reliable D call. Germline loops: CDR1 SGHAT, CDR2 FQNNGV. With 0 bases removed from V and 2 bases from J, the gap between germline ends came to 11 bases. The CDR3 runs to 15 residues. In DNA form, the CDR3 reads TGTGCCAGCAGCTTAGAGCCCTTTGGGACCTACGAGCAGTACTTC. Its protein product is CASSLEPFGTYEQYF.

The chain's CDR3 is CASSLFRLAGAHLYEQYF. The CDR3 nucleotides are TGCGCCAGCAGCTTGTTTCGACTAGCGGGAGCGCACCTCTACGAGCAGTACTTC. The chain is built from TRBV5-1 and TRBJ2-7; TRBD2 agrees at 12 bases. The length of the CDR3 is 18 residues. V lost 1 base and J lost 3; bases outside the gene matches: 11. The germline V gene has CDR1 SGHRS and CDR2 YFSETQ.

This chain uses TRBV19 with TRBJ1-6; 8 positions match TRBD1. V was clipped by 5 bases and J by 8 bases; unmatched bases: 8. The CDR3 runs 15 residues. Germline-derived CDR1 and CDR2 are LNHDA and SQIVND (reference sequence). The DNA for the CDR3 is TGTGCCAGTAGTCCCTCGGGACAGGTATATTCACCCCTCCACTTT. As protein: CASSPSGQVYSPLHF.

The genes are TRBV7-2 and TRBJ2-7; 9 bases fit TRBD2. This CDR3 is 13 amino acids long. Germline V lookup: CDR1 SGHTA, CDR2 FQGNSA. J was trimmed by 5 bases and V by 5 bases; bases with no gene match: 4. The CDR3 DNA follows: TGTGCCAGCAGCCCTCAGCGGGAGGACGAGCAGTACTTC. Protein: CASSPQREDEQYF.

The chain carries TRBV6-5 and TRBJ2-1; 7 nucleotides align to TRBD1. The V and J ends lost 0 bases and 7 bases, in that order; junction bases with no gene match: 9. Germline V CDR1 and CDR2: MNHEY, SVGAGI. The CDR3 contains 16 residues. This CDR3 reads CASSYSFWDRGNEQFF. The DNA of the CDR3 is TGTGCCAGCAGTTACTCTTTCTGGGACAGAGGAAATGAGCAGTTCTTC.

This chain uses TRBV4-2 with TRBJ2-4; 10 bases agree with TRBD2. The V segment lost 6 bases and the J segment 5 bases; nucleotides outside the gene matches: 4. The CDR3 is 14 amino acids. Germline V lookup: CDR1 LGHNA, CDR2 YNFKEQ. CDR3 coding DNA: TGTGCCAGCAGGGCTAGCGGGGGAGAAAACATTCAGTACTTC. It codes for CASRASGGENIQYF.

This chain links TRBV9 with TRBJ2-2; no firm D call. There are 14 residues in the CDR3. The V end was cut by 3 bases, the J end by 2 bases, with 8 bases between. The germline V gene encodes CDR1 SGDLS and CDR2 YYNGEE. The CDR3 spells CASSAGINTGELFF. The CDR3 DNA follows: TGTGCCAGCAGCGCGGGCATAAACACCGGGGAGCTGTTTTTT.

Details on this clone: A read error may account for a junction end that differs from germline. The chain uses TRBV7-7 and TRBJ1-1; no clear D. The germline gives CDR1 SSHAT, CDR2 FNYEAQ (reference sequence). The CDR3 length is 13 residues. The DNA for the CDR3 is TGTGCTAGCAGCTTAGCGAAGAGTGCTGAAGCTTTCTTT. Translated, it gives CASSLAKSAEAFF. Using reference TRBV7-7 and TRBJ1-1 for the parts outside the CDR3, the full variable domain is GAGVSQSPRYKVTKRGQDVTLRCDPISSHATLYWYQQALGQGPEFLTYFNYEAQPDKSGLPSDRFSAERPEGSISTLTIQRTEQRDSAMYRCASSLAKSAEAFFGQGTRLTVV.